A selection of T cell receptor beta chains follows, all from one sample in a study of blood T cell repertoires in COVID-19. Assay: immunoSEQ multiplex PCR; the TCRdb copy retains only in-frame clones and omits some. The sample holds around 250,000 clones, over 75% seen once. The sequenced sample was peripheral blood. The source of these receptors is a man aged 25 to 45 who had recovered from COVID-19. Each CDR3 is given with its conserved first and last residue. A D gene is named only where the DNA matches it firmly. The size entry is marked missing in some rows and otherwise reads once, few, many or a size class.

. | TRBJ1-2 | TRBV27 | . | CASSLKTDYGYTF | TGTGCCAGCAGTTTAAAGACAGACTATGGCTACACCTTC
. | TRBJ2-2 | TRBV6-5 | . | CASSPKRTGELFF | TGTGCCAGCAGCCCGAAGAGGACCGGGGAGCTGTTTTTT
. | TRBJ1-2 | TRBV19 | TRBD1 | CASSITGVYYGYTF | TGTGCCAGTAGTATAACAGGGGTCTACTATGGCTACACCTTC
once | TRBJ2-3 | TRBV11-2 | TRBD2 | CASSLIRGGPSTDTQYF | TGTGCCAGCAGCTTAATTCGGGGGGGGCCTAGCACAGATACGCAGTATTTT
. | TRBJ2-3 | TRBV7-9 | . | CASSGRGPSTDTQYF | TGTGCCAGCAGCGGGCGGGGTCCTAGCACAGATACGCAGTATTTT
. | TRBJ1-1 | TRBV19 | TRBD1 | CASSAGGAVHRGAFF | TGTGCCAGTAGTGCAGGGGGCGCGGTCCATAGGGGAGCTTTCTTT
. | TRBJ2-5 | TRBV7-6 | . | CASSLRQNKNQETQYF | TGTGCCAGCAGCTTAAGACAGAATAAGAACCAAGAGACCCAGTACTTC
few | TRBJ1-4 | TRBV6-5 | . | CATRSGGRHEKLFF | TGTGCCACCAGATCCGGGGGACGGCATGAAAAACTGTTTTTT
. | TRBJ2-3 | TRBV15 | . | CATSSGASEADTQYF | TGTGCCACCAGCAGTGGGGCTAGCGAGGCAGATACGCAGTATTTT
. | TRBJ2-1 | TRBV28 | . | CASRSNFPSYNEQFF | TGTGCCAGCAGATCAAATTTCCCCTCCTACAATGAGCAGTTCTTC
. | TRBJ2-1 | TRBV5-4 | TRBD1 | CASSLADPGQGHEQFF | TGTGCCAGCAGCTTGGCCGACCCGGGACAGGGTCATGAGCAGTTCTTC
. | TRBJ2-6 | TRBV7-2 | . | CASSPRAGASGANVLTF | TGTGCCAGCAGCCCCCGGGCAGGGGCATCTGGGGCCAACGTCCTGACTTTC
few | TRBJ1-5 | TRBV2 | TRBD1 | CASSGQGPIQPQHF | TGTGCCAGCAGCGGACAGGGGCCGATTCAGCCCCAGCATTTT
. | TRBJ1-2 | TRBV4-2 | . | CASAGVGVSYGYTF | TGTGCCAGCGCAGGGGTCGGAGTTAGCTATGGCTACACCTTC
. | TRBJ2-3 | TRBV6-2/TRBV6-3 | TRBD1 | CASSYPAGQGNTDTQYF | TGTGCCAGCAGTTACCCGGCTGGACAGGGTAACACAGATACGCAGTATTTT
few | TRBJ1-2 | TRBV7-9 | . | CASSPGYSYGYTF | TGTGCCAGCAGCCCGGGATACAGCTATGGCTACACCTTC
. | TRBJ1-1 | TRBV6-5 | TRBD1 | CASRGQGLGEAFF | TGTGCCAGCAGGGGACAGGGGTTGGGTGAAGCTTTCTTT
. | TRBJ2-5 | TRBV9 | TRBD1 | CASSVSQGRRETQYF | TGTGCCAGCAGCGTTTCACAGGGGAGAAGGGAGACCCAGTACTTC
once | TRBJ2-3 | TRBV2 | TRBD2 | CASTKRGFSTDTQYF | TGTGCCAGCACCAAGCGGGGATTTAGCACAGATACGCAGTATTTT
. | TRBJ1-1 | TRBV6-5 | TRBD1 | CASNRQGRDTEAFF | TGTGCCAGCAACCGACAGGGAAGGGACACTGAAGCTTTCTTT
. | TRBJ1-2 | TRBV9 | TRBD1 | CASSVGTGANYGYTF | TGTGCCAGCAGCGTAGGGACAGGGGCTAACTATGGCTACACCTTC
. | TRBJ1-5 | TRBV10-2 | TRBD1 | CASSPGQGSNQPQHF | TGCGCCAGCAGCCCGGGACAGGGAAGCAATCAGCCCCAGCATTTT
. | TRBJ1-1 | TRBV6-2/TRBV6-3 | . | CASSYFAEAFF | TGTGCCAGCAGTTACTTCGCTGAAGCTTTCTTT
. | TRBJ2-5 | TRBV9 | TRBD1 | CASSITGTGQETQYF | TGTGCCAGCAGCATAACCGGGACAGGGCAAGAGACCCAGTACTTC
. | TRBJ1-4 | TRBV4-1 | TRBD1 | CASSQAAGDRIATNEKLFF | TGCGCCAGCAGCCAAGCCGCTGGGGACAGAATTGCAACTAATGAAAAACTGTTTTTT
. | TRBJ2-7 | TRBV27 | . | CASSLSQPSREYF | TGTGCCAGCAGTTTATCCCAGCCCTCTCGGGAGTACTTC
. | TRBJ1-5 | TRBV6-4 | . | CASSANRDQPQHF | TGTGCCAGCAGCGCCAACAGGGATCAGCCCCAGCATTTT
. | TRBJ1-1 | TRBV2 | TRBD1 | CASGDRANTEAFF | TGTGCCAGCGGAGACAGGGCAAACACTGAAGCTTTCTTT
. | TRBJ2-1 | TRBV5-1 | TRBD2 | CASSELTSGGDNEQFF | TGCGCCAGCAGTGAACTGACTAGCGGGGGGGACAATGAGCAGTTCTTC
. | TRBJ2-2 | TRBV5-4 | . | CASSTGQNTGELFF | TGTGCCAGCAGCACAGGACAGAACACCGGGGAGCTGTTTTTT
. | TRBJ1-5 | TRBV27 | . | CASSLSGGIGNQPQHF | TGTGCCAGCAGTTTATCAGGGGGAATAGGCAATCAGCCCCAGCATTTT
. | TRBJ2-7 | TRBV5-4 | TRBD2 | CATGGGGNYEQYF | TGTGCCACCGGGGGCGGGGGGAATTACGAGCAGTACTTC
. | TRBJ1-4 | TRBV5-8 | . | CASTQGQANNEKLFF | TGTGCCAGCACCCAGGGGCAGGCAAACAATGAAAAACTGTTTTTT
. | TRBJ1-2 | TRBV18 | . | CASSPSRTNYGYTF | TGTGCCAGCTCACCCTCCAGGACTAACTATGGCTACACCTTC
. | TRBJ1-2 | TRBV28 | . | CASSFFRGGYGYTF | TGTGCCAGCAGTTTCTTCAGGGGAGGGTATGGCTACACCTTC
. | TRBJ2-1 | TRBV7-3 | TRBD2 | CASSPSGGSSYNEQFF | TGTGCCAGCAGCCCTAGCGGGGGGAGCTCCTACAATGAGCAGTTCTTC
. | TRBJ2-7 | TRBV11-2 | TRBD1 | CASSLGRTGVYEQYF | TGTGCCAGCAGCTTAGGACGGACAGGGGTCTACGAGCAGTACTTC
. | TRBJ2-7 | TRBV5-1 | . | CASSLGGSMRTYEQYF | TGCGCCAGCAGCTTGGGCGGCAGCATGAGGACTTACGAGCAGTACTTC
. | TRBJ1-1 | TRBV2 | TRBD1 | CASSVRQGWGTEAFF | TGTGCCAGCAGTGTTCGACAGGGATGGGGCACTGAAGCTTTCTTT
. | TRBJ1-6 | TRBV5-1 | . | CASSRSDLRGNSPLHF | TGCGCCAGCAGCCGGTCAGATTTAAGGGGTAATTCACCCCTCCACTTT
. | TRBJ1-3 | TRBV12-3/TRBV12-4 | . | CASSFREGNTIYF | TGTGCCAGCAGTTTCCGGGAGGGAAACACCATATATTTT
once | TRBJ2-7 | TRBV6-5 | TRBD1 | CASRNRGFHEQYF | TGTGCCAGCAGAAACAGGGGGTTCCACGAGCAGTACTTC
few | TRBJ1-5 | TRBV6-1 | . | CASSVPAGYSNQPQHF | TGTGCCAGCAGTGTCCCGGCGGGCTATAGCAATCAGCCCCAGCATTTT
. | TRBJ1-1 | TRBV3-1/TRBV3-2 | . | CASSQDLMNTEAFF | TGTGCCAGCAGCCAAGATCTAATGAACACTGAAGCTTTCTTT
. | TRBJ2-2 | TRBV5-1 | TRBD1 | CASSLEAGGLSGELFF | TGCGCCAGCAGCTTGGAGGCAGGGGGCCTCTCCGGGGAGCTGTTTTTT
. | TRBJ2-3 | TRBV28 | . | CASSPPGRGVTDTQYF | TGTGCCAGCAGTCCCCCCGGGCGGGGTGTCACAGATACGCAGTATTTT
once | TRBJ2-7 | TRBV2 | TRBD1 | CASRGDRGYEQYF | TGTGCCAGCAGGGGGGACAGGGGATACGAGCAGTACTTC
. | TRBJ2-7 | TRBV6-5 | TRBD1 | CASSPDRNTPYEQYF | TGTGCCAGCAGCCCGGACAGGAATACTCCCTACGAGCAGTACTTC
. | TRBJ2-1 | TRBV2 | . | CASTNSGHNPYNEQFF | TGTGCCAGCACTAACTCCGGACATAATCCTTACAATGAGCAGTTCTTC
once | TRBJ2-2 | TRBV11-3 | TRBD1 | CASSSRTGMTGELFF | TGTGCCAGCAGCTCAAGGACAGGGATGACCGGGGAGCTGTTTTTT
. | TRBJ1-2 | TRBV3-1/TRBV3-2 | . | CASSQEIAGGYTF | TGTGCCAGCAGCCAAGAAATCGCAGGTGGCTACACCTTC
once | TRBJ1-1 | TRBV20-1 | . | CSARAPGGAFF | TGCAGTGCTCGTGCCCCCGGCGGAGCTTTCTTT
. | TRBJ2-1 | TRBV18 | TRBD2 | CASSRSGAYDNEQFF | TGTGCCAGCTCACGTAGCGGGGCCTACGACAATGAGCAGTTCTTC
. | TRBJ2-2 | TRBV5-1 | . | CASTRGDGGELFF | TGCGCCAGCACCAGGGGGGATGGCGGGGAGCTGTTTTTT
once | TRBJ1-6 | TRBV5-1 | TRBD1 | CASSTGQGASPLHF | TGCGCCAGCTCTACGGGACAGGGAGCATCACCCCTCCACTTT